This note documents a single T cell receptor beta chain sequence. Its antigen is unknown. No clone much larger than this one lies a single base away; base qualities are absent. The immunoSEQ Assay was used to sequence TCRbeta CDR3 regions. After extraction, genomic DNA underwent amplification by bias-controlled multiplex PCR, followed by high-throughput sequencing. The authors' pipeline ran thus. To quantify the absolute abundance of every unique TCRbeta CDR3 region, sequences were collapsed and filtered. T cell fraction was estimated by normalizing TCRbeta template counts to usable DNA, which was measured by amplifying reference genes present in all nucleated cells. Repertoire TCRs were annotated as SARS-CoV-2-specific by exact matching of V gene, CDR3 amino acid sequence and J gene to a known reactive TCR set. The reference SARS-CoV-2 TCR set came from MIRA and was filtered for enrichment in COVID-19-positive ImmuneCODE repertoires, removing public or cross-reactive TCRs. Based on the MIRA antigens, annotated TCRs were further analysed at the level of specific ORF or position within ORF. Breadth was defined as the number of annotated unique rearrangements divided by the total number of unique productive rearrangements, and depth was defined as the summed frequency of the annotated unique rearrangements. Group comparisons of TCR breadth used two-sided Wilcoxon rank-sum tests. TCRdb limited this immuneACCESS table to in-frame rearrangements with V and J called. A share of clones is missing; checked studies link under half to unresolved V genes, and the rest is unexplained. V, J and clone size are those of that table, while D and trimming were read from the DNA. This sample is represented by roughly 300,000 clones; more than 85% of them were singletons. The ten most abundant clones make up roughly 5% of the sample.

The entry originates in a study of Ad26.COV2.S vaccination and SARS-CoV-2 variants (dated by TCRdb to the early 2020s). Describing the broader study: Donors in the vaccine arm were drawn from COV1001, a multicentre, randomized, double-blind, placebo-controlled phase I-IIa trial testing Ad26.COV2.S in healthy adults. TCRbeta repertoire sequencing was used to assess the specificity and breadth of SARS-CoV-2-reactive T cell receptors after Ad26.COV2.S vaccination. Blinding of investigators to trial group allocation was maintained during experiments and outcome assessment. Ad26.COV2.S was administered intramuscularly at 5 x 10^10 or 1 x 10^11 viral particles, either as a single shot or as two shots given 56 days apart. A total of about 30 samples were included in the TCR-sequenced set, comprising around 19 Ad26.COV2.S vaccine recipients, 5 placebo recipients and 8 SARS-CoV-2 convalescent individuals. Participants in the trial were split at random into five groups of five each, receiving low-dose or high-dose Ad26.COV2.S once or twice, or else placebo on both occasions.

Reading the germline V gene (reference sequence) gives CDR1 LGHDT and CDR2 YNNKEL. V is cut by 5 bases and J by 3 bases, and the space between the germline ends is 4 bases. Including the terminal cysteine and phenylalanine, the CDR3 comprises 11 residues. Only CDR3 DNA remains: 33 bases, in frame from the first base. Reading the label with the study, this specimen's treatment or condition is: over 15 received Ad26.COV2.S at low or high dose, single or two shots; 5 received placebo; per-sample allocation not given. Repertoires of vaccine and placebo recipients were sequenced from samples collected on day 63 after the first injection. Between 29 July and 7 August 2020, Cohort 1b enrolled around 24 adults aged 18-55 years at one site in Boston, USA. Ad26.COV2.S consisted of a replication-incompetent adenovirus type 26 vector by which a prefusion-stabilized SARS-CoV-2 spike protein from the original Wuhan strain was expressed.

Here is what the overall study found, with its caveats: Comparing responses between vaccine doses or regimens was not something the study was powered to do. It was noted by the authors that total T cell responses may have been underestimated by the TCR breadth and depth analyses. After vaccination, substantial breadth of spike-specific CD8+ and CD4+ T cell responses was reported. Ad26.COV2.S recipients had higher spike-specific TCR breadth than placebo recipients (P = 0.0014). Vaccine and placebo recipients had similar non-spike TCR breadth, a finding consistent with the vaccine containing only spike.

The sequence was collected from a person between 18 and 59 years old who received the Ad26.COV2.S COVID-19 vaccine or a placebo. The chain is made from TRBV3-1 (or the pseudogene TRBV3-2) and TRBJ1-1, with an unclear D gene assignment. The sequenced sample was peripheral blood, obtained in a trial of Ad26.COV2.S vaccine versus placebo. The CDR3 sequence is CASSSHTEAFF. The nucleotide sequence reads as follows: TGTGCCAGCAGCTCCCACACTGAAGCTTTCTTT.